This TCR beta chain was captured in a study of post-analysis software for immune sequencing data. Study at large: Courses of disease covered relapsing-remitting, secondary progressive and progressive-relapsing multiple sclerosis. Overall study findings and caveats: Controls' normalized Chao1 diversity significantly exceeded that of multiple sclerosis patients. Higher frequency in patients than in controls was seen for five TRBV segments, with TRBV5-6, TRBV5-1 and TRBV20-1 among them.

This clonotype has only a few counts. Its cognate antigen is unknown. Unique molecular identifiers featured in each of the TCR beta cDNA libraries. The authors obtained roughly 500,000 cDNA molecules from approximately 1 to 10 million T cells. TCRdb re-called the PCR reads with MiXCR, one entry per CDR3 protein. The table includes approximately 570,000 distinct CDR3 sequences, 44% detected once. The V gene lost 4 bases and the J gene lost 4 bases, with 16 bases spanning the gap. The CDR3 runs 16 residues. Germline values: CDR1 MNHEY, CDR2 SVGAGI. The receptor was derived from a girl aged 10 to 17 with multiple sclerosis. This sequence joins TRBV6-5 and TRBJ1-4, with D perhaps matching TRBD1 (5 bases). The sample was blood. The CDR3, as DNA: TGTGCCAGCAGTTGGGGACTTGGGCCGAGTAATGAAAAACTGTTTTTT. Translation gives CASSWGLGPSNEKLFF.